Below are 12 T cell receptor beta chains sequenced from a single sample in a study of T cell responses to AZD1222 COVID-19 vaccine. Sequencing was performed with immunoSEQ multiplex PCR; in TCRdb, only in-frame clones are kept and a portion is missing. The sample consists of over 130,000 clones, roughly 92% of them appearing once. The specimen was peripheral blood, collected on day 0 of AZD1222 vaccination. Receptor source: an adult in good health.

The chain couples TRBV5-1 to TRBJ1-1; D not resolved. Looked up from germline, CDR1 is SGHRS and CDR2 is YFSETQ. The CDR3 covers 12 residues. V was shortened by 0 bases and J by 6 bases, with 6 bases between the two germline ends. CDR3 in amino acids: CASSLGKAEAFF. The CDR3 nucleotides are TGCGCCAGCAGCTTGGGAAAAGCTGAAGCTTTCTTT.

The V and J genes are TRBV27 and TRBJ2-2; D not resolved. This CDR3 is built from 15 residues. Germline loops: CDR1 MNHEY, CDR2 SMNVEV (reference sequence). Trimming stripped 6 bases from V and 2 bases from J, with 13 bases between. The CDR3 spells CASRPNVINTGELFF. The CDR3 DNA reads TGTGCCAGCAGACCTAACGTTATAAACACCGGGGAGCTGTTTTTT.

V is TRBV2 and J is TRBJ1-5; D unresolved. Germline V gene data show CDR1 as SNHLY and CDR2 as FYNNEI. Trimming cost V 3 bases and J 0 bases, with 9 bases left between them. This CDR3 contains 15 residues. The CDR3 region is CASSEGHYSNQPQHF. The DNA for the CDR3 is TGTGCCAGCAGTGAGGGCCATTATAGCAATCAGCCCCAGCATTTT.

The genes are TRBV3-1 (or the pseudogene TRBV3-2) and TRBJ1-5; D unclear. Germline loops: CDR1 LGHDT, CDR2 YNNKEL (reference sequence). Trimming shortened V by 4 bases and J by 2 bases, and 9 bases separated the two germline ends. The CDR3 contains 14 residues. The CDR3, as DNA: TGTGCCAGCAGCCGAGATGGTGGCAATCAGCCCCAGCATTTT. This translates into CASSRDGGNQPQHF.

The V and J genes are TRBV6-6 and TRBJ1-5; TRBD1 might be the D (6 bases). V lost 8 bases to trimming and J lost 5 bases, with 13 bases between them. CDR1 and CDR2 (germline): MNHNY, SVGAGI (reference sequence). The CDR3 length is 13 residues. The CDR3 DNA reads as TGTGCCAGCGGCCAGGGGTTTGATCAGCCCCAGCATTTT. As protein: CASGQGFDQPQHF.

The rearrangement links TRBV28 to TRBJ2-6, with TRBD1 identical over 7 bases. The CDR3 sequence is 18 residues long. Losses at the gene ends were 5 bases for V and 0 bases for J; bases not matched to a gene: 10. CDR1 and CDR2 (germline): MDHEN, SYDVKM. CDR3 in DNA: TGTGCCAGCAGTCTGAGACAGGGTGGGAGCTCTGGGGCCAACGTCCTGACTTTC. This codes for CASSLRQGGSSGANVLTF. Full variable domain (remainder filled in from reference TRBV28 and TRBJ2-6): DVKVTQSSRYLVKRTGEKVFLECVQDMDHENMFWYRQDPGLGLRLIYFSYDVKMKEKGDIPEGYSVSREKKERFSLILESASTNQTSMYLCASSLRQGGSSGANVLTFGAGSRLTVL.

This chain links TRBV2 with TRBJ2-7; D unresolved. CDR1 is SNHLY, CDR2 FYNNEI, per germline. V was trimmed by 6 bases and J by 4 bases, leaving 10 bases between them. This CDR3 is 12 amino acids long. The CDR3 DNA reads as TGTGCCAGCAGCGCTCGAGGTTACGAGCAGTACTTC. Protein sequence: CASSARGYEQYF.

DNA of the CDR3: TGTGCCAGCAGCTTGGTTAACCGGCAGAGCACAGATACGCAGTATTTT. Translation: CASSLVNRQSTDTQYF. The chain joins TRBV5-4 to TRBJ2-3; D remains ambiguous. Looked up from germline, CDR1 is SGHNT and CDR2 is YYREEE (reference sequence). This CDR3 is built from 16 residues. The ends were cut back, 0 bases at V and 0 bases at J, with 11 bases in the middle.

This clone has just one count. This chain uses TRBV7-8 with TRBJ1-5; D perhaps matches TRBD1 (6 bases). The length of the CDR3 is 18 residues. V shed 5 bases and J shed 6 bases, with 26 bases lying between them. Germline assignment: CDR1 SGHVS and CDR2 FQNEAQ. CDR3 nucleotide sequence: TGTGCCAGCAGCGCCTTCGCGGTACTACCATCGGGGGCTCAGCCCCAGCATTTT. Amino acid sequence: CASSAFAVLPSGAQPQHF.

The chain has TRBV2 and TRBJ2-7; a possible D gene is TRBD1 (6 bases). Germline assignment: CDR1 SNHLY and CDR2 FYNNEI. The V end was cut by 5 bases, the J end by 7 bases, with 15 bases between. This CDR3 is built from 13 residues. This chain's CDR3 is CASSLLSQGEQYF. The CDR3 nucleotides read TGTGCCAGCAGTCTTCTCTCTCAGGGGGAGCAGTACTTC.

The rearrangement links TRBV6-5 to TRBJ1-5, with 10 bases aligning to TRBD1. The V gene end was trimmed by 4 bases and the J gene end by 7 bases; junction bases not matched to a gene: 7. CDR3 length: 15 residues. CDR1 is MNHEY and CDR2 is SVGAGI in the germline V gene. CDR3 in DNA: TGTGCCAGCAGTTCCCGACAGGGGGCCCAACAGCCCCAGCATTTT. This translates into CASSSRQGAQQPQHF.

The CDR3 nucleotides read TGTGCCAGCAGCCCGACACTGGAAGAGACCCAGTACTTC. Translating it yields CASSPTLEETQYF. The rearrangement joins TRBV28 to TRBJ2-5; D gene ambiguous. Germline V lookup: CDR1 MDHEN, CDR2 SYDVKM. There are 13 residues in the CDR3. V was shortened by 6 bases and J by 3 bases, with 11 bases between the two germline ends.